This T cell receptor beta chain stems from a study of naive and memory T cell subsets. Whole-study results and caveats: Diversity fell and Gini index rose from naive through CM, EM, EMRA. Over 90% of naive TCR sequences appeared only once, unlike memory subsets.

This clonotype was counted ten times or more. The antigen remains unidentified. CMV status came from CD4+ IFNgamma after overnight CMV lysate stimulation. This CDR3 has 13 residues. V was pared by 4 bases and J by 1 base, with 7 bases between. CDR1 and CDR2 (germline): SNHLY, FYNNEI. The beta constant-region primer was an equimolar mix of two oligonucleotides covering TRBC1 and TRBC2. TCRdb called the UMI-ligation and nested PCR reads again in MiXCR, with one record for every CDR3 protein. Found here are over 75,000 distinct CDR3 sequences, over 10% of them singletons; the top ten hold about 0.93%. Sequenced material: central memory CD4+ T cells from blood. The genes are TRBV2 and TRBJ1-1; maybe TRBD1 (5 bases). The clonotype was recovered from a human donor in good health. This CDR3 is CASSGQPNTEAFF. The CDR3 DNA is TGTGCCAGCAGTGGACAGCCGAACACTGAAGCTTTCTTT.